This TCR beta chain was sequenced for a study of shared clonotypes between healthy human individuals (dated by TCRdb to 2019 to 2021). Broadly, across the study: Two women and a few men aged 18 to 49 years were included in the cohort. Between about 0.9 and 9 billion PBMCs per donor were obtained by leukapheresis. For each donor, three plates each were used for CD4 naive and CD4 memory, two plates were used for CD8 naive, and one plate was used for CD8 memory. To increase sequencing depth and limit assay-specific biases, TCR repertoire library preparation and sequencing were carried out by different laboratories using diverse techniques. Blood TCR repertoires of about 5 healthy adults were deeply sequenced to estimate repertoire size and the extent of clonotype sharing between individuals. Overall study outcomes, separate from this receptor: When several donors were compared, the shared fraction of clonotypes was about 5% for naive CD4, about 4% for naive CD8, roughly 2.3% for memory CD4, and about 0.36% for memory CD8. The small number of donors limited the genetic and exposure-history diversity represented. Higher generation probabilities were observed for clonotypes shared by all four sorted-subset donors than for non-shared clonotypes. Sampling was restricted to blood, and TCR repertoires in tissues likely differ from the TCR repertoires found in blood. Based on pairwise subsampling, the degree of clonotype sharing among donors was expected to be affected by sequencing depth. Rarefaction of sorted-subset datasets indicated incomplete sequencing despite the large sequencing depth. Naive subsets generally had larger estimated clonotype richness than memory subsets did.

TCR CDR3 regions were amplified from genomic DNA by multiplex PCR using the deep immunoSEQ assay. Extracted genomic DNA from each cell subset was distributed evenly across all wells of several immunoSEQ 96-well plates, and each plate was treated as a replicate. For sorted subsets, roughly 0.2 ug genomic DNA, equal to some 30,000 T cell genomes, was loaded into each replicate PCR. Purified libraries were quantified with a Qubit 3.0 fluorometer, sized on a Bioanalyzer 2100, and re-quantified with the KAPA Library Quantification kit. Every immunoSEQ 96-well plate was sequenced on a dedicated single-read 150-cycle Illumina NextSeq 550 flow cell. The study's processing was this. Because the immunoSEQ output held only junctional sequences and lacked quality scores, the filtering could not match the filtering applied to full-length reads. Sequences were annotated with PyIR, a Python wrapper for IgBLAST v1.9, using IMGT germline references to assign V/J genes and CDR3. Reads were filtered out if the reads had weak V/J assignments (E-value above 1e-6), no CDR3, stop codons, out-of-frame junctions, or ambiguous translated residues. V3J clonotypes were defined as sequences sharing an identical inferred V gene, J gene, and CDR3 amino acid sequence. To compute the percentage overlap between repertoires, the number of shared unique clonotypes was divided by the size of the smaller repertoire. RTK rarefaction, the Chao1 estimator, and Recon v2.1 estimates of unobserved clonotypes were used to assess repertoire richness. OLGA was used to compute generation probabilities for all TCRbeta clonotypes that the gDNA method yielded from several donors. The table comes from immuneACCESS by way of TCRdb, which keeps in-frame sequences with V and J called. Part of the clones is missing from these tables; in studies checked, under half for an unresolved V gene and the rest for unknown reasons. The DNA was the basis for D and trimming; V, J and clone size are from that table. The sample table lists about 2.4 million clones, roughly 93% of them with a count of one. Jointly, the top ten make up roughly 0.39% of the sample.

For this clone: It lacks a known antigen. No qualities accompany the bases; no much larger clone lies one base away.

Trimmed from V: 8 bases; trimmed from J: 0 bases; junction bases lacking a gene match: 11. Reading from cysteine to phenylalanine, the CDR3 counts 16 amino acids. Of the read, only the CDR3 DNA is kept; its 48 bases are in frame from base 1. Reading the germline V gene gives CDR1 MDHEN and CDR2 SYDVKM. The donors were healthy, HIV-negative adults who had no recently reported acute infections or vaccinations. Every donor was a Caucasian adult residing in Nashville, Tennessee, USA. CD4+ T cells were enriched by magnetic negative selection, after which naive cells were positively selected on CD45RA and the negative fraction was taken as the memory subset. After blood collection by leukapheresis, PBMCs were isolated using Ficoll-Histopaque density gradient centrifugation and then cryopreserved in the vapor phase of liquid nitrogen. Analytical flow cytometry was used to check the purity and quantity of each magnetically sorted T cell population. Genomic DNA was isolated from each sorted fraction and quantified by UV absorbance on a Nanodrop 2000c.

This TCR was recovered from a man aged 18 to 30 in good health. Some clones in this sample may be carry-over from other donors' samples. Sequenced: naive CD4+ T cells from PBMCs. What the cell subset or site label conveys for this sample: CD45RA+ positively selected. This receptor chain uses TRBV28 and TRBJ2-5, and 8 junctional nucleotides match TRBD2. The CDR3 in this case is CASFSKRGRYQETQYF. The DNA is TGTGCCAGCTTCTCAAAGCGCGGGAGGTACCAAGAGACCCAGTACTTC.